This T cell receptor beta chain was identified during a study of regulatory T cells in long-lasting Graves disease (TCRdb year 2021). Regarding the study in general: Antithyroid drugs had been taken for less than 3 months by newly diagnosed Graves' disease patients. Peripheral blood TCR sequencing and RNA sequencing compared persistent Graves' disease patients with newly diagnosed Graves' disease patients. The study was conducted in China and was registered as a clinical trial. TCR sequencing covered around 13 persistent and approximately 20 newly diagnosed Graves' disease patients, 33 samples in total.

Findings and caveats that apply to the study as a whole: Preferential use of TRBV28, TRBJ1-2 and TRBJ2-5 was observed in persistent disease, whereas TRBV20-1 and TRBJ2-1 were favored in newly diagnosed disease. Persistent patients shared more public clonotypes among themselves (over 2,500) than newly diagnosed patients did (about 900). Only peripheral blood was studied, because thyroid tissue, the primary lesion, was inaccessible. Lower TCR Shannon entropy and fewer highly expanded clones were observed in persistent Graves' disease patients than in newly diagnosed patients, which suggested clonal expansion. Only the TCR beta chain was sequenced and analyzed. The authors acknowledged the small sample size as a limitation that may reduce accuracy.

There are many counts of this clonotype. It has no known antigen specificity. No much larger clonotype is one base removed from it; base qualities were not supplied. Counted from cysteine to phenylalanine, this CDR3 has 17 amino acids. CDR3 DNA is the only sequence kept; it has 51 bases, read in frame from the first base. As encoded in the germline V gene, CDR1 is SGHTA while CDR2 is FQGTGA. Trimmed from V: 3 bases; trimmed from J: 5 bases; junction bases lacking a gene match: 9. The library was built by means of multiplex PCR. TCRdb records Illumina HiSeq 4000 as the sequencer. TCR beta libraries were built with iRepertoire HTBI primers and Arm-PCR amplification of CDR3 regions. Before sequencing, the PCR products underwent gel purification. The study's processing was this. Gene usage analysis of CDR3 amino acid clonotypes relied on the 62 TRBV and around 13 TRBJ segments identified across samples. COPE and FqMerger were used to merge the filtered high-quality paired reads into contigs. BLAST was used to align contigs to IMGT TRBV, TRBD and TRBJ reference genes, with CDR3 defined following IMGT. Highly expanded clones were defined as clonotypes with a frequency above 0.1%. Repertoire diversity was measured by Shannon entropy, and V-J evenness by the Gini coefficient. A clonotype was considered public if more than one individual shared it. TCRdb cleaned the public reads at Q25 with fastp, built clones with MiXCR and kept in-frame beta chains. A single entry per CDR3 protein holds the most common genes and DNA from its merged rows. These V and J calls originate from TCRdb's pipeline instead of the authors' own analysis. This sample has hundreds of thousands of distinct CDR3 sequences in its table, and roughly 15% of those were observed once. The ten largest make up around 18% of the sample.

Per the publication, the time point label means: newly diagnosed GD, antithyroid drugs for less than 3 months. For both TCR sequencing and RNA sequencing, RNA was extracted from PBMCs in TRIzol. Graves' disease was diagnosed according to American Thyroid Association guidelines. The patients came from an endocrinology department in Xi'an, China. Each patient gave approximately 10 milliliters of peripheral blood, collected in an EDTA anticoagulant tube. Ficoll Paque Plus density gradient separation was used to isolate PBMCs, and no further T cell sorting was done. An Agilent 2100 Bioanalyzer and agarose gel were used to check RNA quality, while a NanoDrop 2000 measured RNA concentration. The sample also formed part of further work on T cells in Graves' hyperthyroidism and ophthalmopathy. As the second publication notes: Stable Graves' hyperthyroidism was defined as no progression to ophthalmopathy during 18 months of follow-up. Hyperthyroidism patients were newly diagnosed, had a disease duration of under 2 months, and were aged 18 to 65 years. Patients with uncontrolled infections, other autoimmune diseases, pregnancy or lactation were excluded. Diagnoses were based on clinical symptoms, serum thyroxine and TRAb, thyroid ultrasound and orbital computed tomography. The TCR CDR3 was subjected to a first round of RT-PCR using the HTBI primer set and the Qiagen OneStep RT-PCR kit. Blood samples also contained most of the expanded thyroid clonotypes (frequency above 0.001), which suggests that blood repertoires may reflect thyroid immune responses. A 13 V-J signature model separated ophthalmopathy from stable hyperthyroidism, with about 90% sensitivity and 81% to 83% specificity in cross-validation and 80%/75% in testing. In validation, the model predicted progression to ophthalmopathy with about 71% sensitivity and less than 80% specificity, a median of 6.5 months before onset. TCR V-J signatures able to tell the groups apart were searched for in a discovery cohort of 100 or so patients, of whom over 40 had Graves' ophthalmopathy and roughly 58 had stable Graves' hyperthyroidism. Prospective prediction of ophthalmopathy was tested in an independent validation cohort consisting of about 19 hyperthyroidism patients and around 17 patients who later progressed to ophthalmopathy. For training and testing, the roughly 93 patients in the discovery cohort were randomly divided in a 7:3 ratio. The study also compared thyroid tissue and blood T-cell repertoires from 5 to 7 Graves' hyperthyroidism patients. After sampling, hyperthyroidism patients received methimazole starting at 30 mg daily, and ophthalmopathy patients received high-dose intravenous methylprednisolone. A second multiplex PCR round built the libraries, followed by size selection and purification. Sequencing of the libraries was done on an Illumina HiSeq2000 using paired-end 100 bp reads. Raw data were processed with SOAPnuke, discarding reads with adapters, uncalled bases, mean Phred below 15, or no exact constant-primer or identifier match. High-quality paired reads were merged with COPE v1.2.5, and unique nucleotide sequences were defined as clonotypes. Clonotypes were aligned to IMGT TRBV, TRBD and TRBJ reference segments using MiTCR v1.1. The analysis was restricted to V-J combinations with a frequency above 0.0001, which together covered roughly 99% of the repertoires. A TCS score was defined as the ratio between F50 (clonal expansion) and ExV (chaos), using BLOSUM62-based TCRdist between CDR3 peptides within each V-J. Welch's t-statistics and random forest reduced roughly 500 V-J features to fewer than 15, which were used in a naive Bayes classifier (R e1071). No statistical method was used to fix the sample size in advance, and group allocation was not hidden from the investigators. The paper reports TCR Vbeta CDR3 sequencing of 135 peripheral blood samples: some 44 ophthalmopathy, fewer than 80 hyperthyroidism and approximately 17 progressor patients.

This receptor was obtained from a woman between 25 and 40 years old with Graves disease. Donor details come from another sample of the same person, matched by shared clones. The V gene is TRBV7-3 and the J gene is TRBJ2-1, and 11 bases in between align with TRBD2. Material: peripheral blood mononuclear cells (PBMCs), obtained at new diagnosis, from a patient treated with antithyroid drugs. The DNA is TGTGCCAGCAGCTTGGGTAGCGGGAGGGCCTTAGACAATGAGCAGTTCTTC. Translated, it reads CASSLGSGRALDNEQFF.